The 29 T cell receptor beta chains below all came from one sample that was sequenced in a study of blood T cell repertoires in COVID-19. Only in-frame clones appear in the TCRdb table, and some are missing; sequencing was by immunoSEQ multiplex PCR. The data hold a few hundred thousand clones, with roughly nine tenths observed a single time. Material: PBMCs or T cells enriched from blood (not recorded which). The receptor set was obtained from a woman aged 30 to 39 who had recovered from COVID-19.

CDR3 residues: CASSQEEVRRGDRMSSYNEQFF. The DNA of the CDR3 is TGTGCCAGCAGCCAAGAGGAGGTACGGCGGGGGGACCGCATGTCCTCCTACAATGAGCAGTTCTTC. This chain uses TRBV3-1 (or the pseudogene TRBV3-2) with TRBJ2-1; 8 bases align to TRBD2. CDR3 length: 22 residues. Germline V gives CDR1 LGHDT, CDR2 YNNKEL (reference sequence). V trimming: 0 bases; J trimming: 0 bases; junction bases outside the gene matches: 19.

This clone was picked up one time. The gene calls are TRBV10-3 and TRBJ2-7; TRBD2 is a possible D gene (5 bases). The CDR3 length is 15 residues. The V and J ends lost 2 bases and 1 base respectively, with 12 bases between them. Germline CDR1 ENHRY, CDR2 SYGVKD. CDR3 coding DNA: TGTGCCATCAGTGAGGAGGCGGGTTCGTCCTACGAGCAGTACTTC. This translates into CAISEEAGSSYEQYF.

The genes are TRBV30 and TRBJ1-1; 12 bases are shared with TRBD1. This CDR3 comprises 14 residues. The V segment lost 4 bases and the J segment 5 bases; nucleotides outside the gene matches: 5. Germline V gene data show CDR1 as GTSNPN and CDR2 as SVGIG (reference sequence). The CDR3 DNA follows: TGTGCCTGGACCTGGGACAGGGGGCGGACTGAAGCTTTCTTT. Encoded protein: CAWTWDRGRTEAFF.

The CDR3 is CASSLTGMSSYNEQFF. As DNA, the CDR3 is TGTGCCAGCAGTTTAACAGGGATGAGCTCCTACAATGAGCAGTTCTTC. The rearrangement uses TRBV27 and TRBJ2-1; D perhaps matches TRBD1 (6 bases). This CDR3 comprises 16 residues. V dropped 2 bases and J dropped 0 bases, with 11 bases sitting between them. Germline values: CDR1 MNHEY, CDR2 SMNVEV (reference sequence).

V and J are TRBV5-1 and TRBJ1-1; D is ambiguous. V was pared by 3 bases and J by 3 bases, with 15 bases between. The CDR3 runs 15 residues. The germline CDR1 and CDR2 sequences are SGHRS and YFSETQ. The DNA of the CDR3 is TGCGCCAGCAGCTGGGCCTTCAGCAAGGACACTGAAGCTTTCTTT. Its translation: CASSWAFSKDTEAFF.

A single count supports this clone. J is TRBJ1-1 and V is TRBV5-4, with TRBD1 as a possible D gene (5 bases). Germline loops: CDR1 SGHNT, CDR2 YYREEE (reference sequence). The CDR3 length is 15 residues. V shed 3 bases and J shed 3 bases, with 15 bases lying between them. This CDR3 is CASSSDTLGYTEAFF. CDR3 sequence (DNA): TGTGCCAGCAGCTCGGACACCCTTGGGTACACTGAAGCTTTCTTT.

The V and J genes are TRBV4-2 and TRBJ1-5; possibly TRBD1 for D (6 bases). Trimming removed 3 bases from V and 7 bases from J, with 16 bases in between. The CDR3 consists of 15 residues. CDR1 and CDR2 (germline): LGHNA, YNFKEQ. CDR3 in amino acids: CASSQQDSLEQPQHF. CDR3 nucleotide sequence: TGTGCCAGCAGCCAGCAGGACAGCCTGGAGCAGCCCCAGCATTTT.

This sequence joins TRBV5-1 and TRBJ2-6, with TRBD1 as a possible D gene (5 bases). The V end lost 7 bases, the J end lost 0 bases, and 11 bases lay between the germline ends. The germline V gene has CDR1 SGHRS and CDR2 YFSETQ. The CDR3 extends over 15 amino acids. The CDR3 DNA sequence: TGCGCCAGCGGCCCCAGGGACTCTGGGGCCAACGTCCTGACTTTC. It codes for CASGPRDSGANVLTF.

In this sample, this clone turned up a few times. This sequence joins TRBV9 and TRBJ1-2, with 7 positions matching TRBD1. Germline V lookup: CDR1 SGDLS, CDR2 YYNGEE. The CDR3 loop spans 15 amino acids. V was clipped by 0 bases and J by 8 bases; unmatched bases: 10. The CDR3 DNA reads as TGTGCCAGCAGCGTAGGAGGGGGCGCGATCGGAGGCTACACCTTC. It specifies CASSVGGGAIGGYTF.

This clone was recorded once. This chain links TRBV19 with TRBJ2-7; 7 nucleotides align to TRBD1. Trimming removed 6 bases from V and 3 bases from J; junction bases left unmatched: 8. The germline CDR1 and CDR2 sequences are LNHDA and SQIVND (reference sequence). The CDR3 spans 14 residues. CDR3: CASSQSYRGYEQYF. CDR3 nucleotides: TGTGCCAGTAGCCAAAGCTACAGGGGCTACGAGCAGTACTTC.

The chain uses TRBV27 and TRBJ2-1; 10 nucleotides align to TRBD2. CDR3 length: 17 residues. Germline CDR1 reads MNHEY; CDR2 reads SMNVEV (reference sequence). The J segment lost 4 bases and the V segment lost 7 bases, leaving 13 bases of the junction unmatched. The CDR3 DNA is TGTGCCAGCACGCGCCAGGTAGCGGGGGGCTCTTACAATGAGCAGTTCTTC. It specifies CASTRQVAGGSYNEQFF.

This clone was seen once. V gene TRBV6-1 combines with J gene TRBJ1-2, with a possible D match to TRBD1 (5 bases). The CDR3 has 13 residues. V lost 6 bases, J lost 4 bases, and 12 bases lay in between. The germline CDR1 and CDR2 sequences are MNHNS and SASEGT. DNA of the CDR3: TGTGCCAGCAGACTCGACAGTTCCTATGGCTACACCTTC. Translated: CASRLDSSYGYTF.

V is TRBV7-9 and J is TRBJ1-2; TRBD1 might be the D (6 bases). This CDR3 contains 13 residues. Germline V gene lookup returns CDR1 SEHNR and CDR2 FQNEAQ (reference sequence). Trimming removed 5 bases from V and 6 bases from J, with 13 bases in between. CDR3 residues: CASSMNRVDGYTF. Written as DNA, the CDR3 is TGTGCCAGCAGCATGAACAGGGTTGATGGCTACACCTTC. Full variable domain (missing parts from reference TRBV7-9 and TRBJ1-2): DTGVSQNPRHKITKRGQNVTFRCDPISEHNRLYWYRQTLGQGPEFLTYFQNEAQLEKSRLLSDRFSAERPKGSFSTLEIQRTEQGDSAMYLCASSMNRVDGYTFGSGTRLTVV.

This sequence joins TRBV4-3 and TRBJ2-2, with 8 nucleotides matching TRBD2. Germline assignment: CDR1 LGHNA and CDR2 YSLEER. This CDR3 spans 19 amino acids. Trimming cost V 0 bases and J 0 bases; bases outside gene matches: 9. Here the CDR3 reads CASSQEPLAGFANTGELFF. The DNA of the CDR3 is TGCGCCAGCAGCCAAGAACCCCTAGCGGGCTTTGCGAACACCGGGGAGCTGTTTTTT.

The chain has TRBV9 and TRBJ1-1; D is possibly TRBD1 (5 bases). This CDR3 spans 16 amino acids. From germline, CDR1 is SGDLS and CDR2 YYNGEE. V was clipped by 3 bases and J by 0 bases, with 15 bases between them. CDR3 in amino acids: CASSAPLTDLNTEAFF. DNA for the CDR3: TGTGCCAGCAGCGCACCCTTGACAGACCTGAACACTGAAGCTTTCTTT.

V is TRBV19 and J is TRBJ1-6, with D perhaps TRBD1 (5 bases). The length of the CDR3 is 15 residues. CDR1 and CDR2 (germline): LNHDA, SQIVND (reference sequence). Trimming took off 7 bases at V and 0 bases at J, with 10 bases between the two ends. CDR3 coding DNA: TGTGCCAGTACCCCAGGGAACTCCTATAATTCACCCCTCCACTTT. It specifies CASTPGNSYNSPLHF.

This chain joins TRBV15 and TRBJ1-2, with 8 bases fitting TRBD1. This CDR3 comprises 16 residues. CDR1 and CDR2 from the germline V gene are LNHNV and YYDKDF (reference sequence). The junction had 9 bases not matched to a gene; V was cut back by 0 bases and J by 6 bases. CDR3 loop: CATSRDTPGTGNGYTF. CDR3 in DNA: TGTGCCACCAGCAGAGATACTCCCGGGACAGGTAATGGCTACACCTTC.

Of note for this clone: Other DNA sequences in the same sample also yield this CDR3. The chain uses TRBV30 and TRBJ1-2, with D possibly TRBD1 on 5 matching bases. CDR3 length: 13 amino acids. Trimming took 0 bases from V and 4 from J, leaving 9 bases between them. Germline CDR1 and CDR2: GTSNPN and SVGIG (reference sequence). In nucleotides, the CDR3 is TGTGCCTGGAGTGTCCGGGGGAGCTATGGCTACACCTTC. It codes for CAWSVRGSYGYTF.

The rearrangement links TRBV4-3 to TRBJ1-2; 7 nucleotides match TRBD1. The CDR3 length is 15 residues. From germline, CDR1 is LGHNA and CDR2 YSLEER. The trim removed 4 bases at V and 2 bases at J, leaving 7 bases unmatched. The CDR3 coding sequence is TGCGCCAGCAGCCCAAACAGGGGTGGGAACTATGGCTACACCTTC. It translates to CASSPNRGGNYGYTF.

The V gene is TRBV5-1, the J gene TRBJ1-4, with D tentatively TRBD1 (5 bases). CDR3 length equals 18 residues. Deletions cut 4 bases from V and 3 bases from J, with 22 bases between. The germline gives CDR1 SGHRS, CDR2 YFSETQ. This CDR3 is CASSVADPTRGSNEKLFF. DNA for the CDR3: TGCGCCAGCAGCGTAGCTGACCCGACAAGGGGCTCTAATGAAAAACTGTTTTTT.

The J gene is TRBJ2-3, the V gene TRBV24-1; TRBD2 matches 9 bases. Germline-derived CDR1 and CDR2 are KGHDR and SFDVKD. The V and J ends lost 4 bases and 0 bases, in that order; junction bases with no gene match: 4. This CDR3 has 16 amino acids. The CDR3 sequence is CATSDISGGSTDTQYF. In nucleotides, the CDR3 is TGTGCCACCAGTGACATTAGCGGGGGCAGCACAGATACGCAGTATTTT.

The chain recombines TRBV5-6 with TRBJ2-1; D remains ambiguous. Looked up from germline, CDR1 is SGHDT and CDR2 is YYEEEE. The CDR3 runs 12 residues. Trimming left V 1 base short and J 8 bases short, with 7 bases between. DNA of the CDR3: TGTGCCAGCAGCTTGTTTGTCGATGAGCAGTTCTTC. Translated, it gives CASSLFVDEQFF.

The V gene is TRBV5-1, the J gene TRBJ2-1; 8 bases map to TRBD2. The ends lost 4 bases at V and 5 bases at J; junction bases unmatched: 8. Germline values: CDR1 SGHRS, CDR2 YFSETQ. The CDR3 runs 15 residues. CDR3 loop: CASSPLPGGDNEQFF. The CDR3 DNA follows: TGCGCCAGCAGCCCCCTCCCGGGGGGGGACAATGAGCAGTTCTTC.

This CDR3 reads CASSAGAGTGELFF. For the CDR3, the DNA is TGCGCCAGCAGTGCTGGGGCAGGTACCGGGGAGCTGTTTTTT. The genes are TRBV5-1 and TRBJ2-2; tentatively, D is TRBD1 (5 bases). Germline V gene lookup returns CDR1 SGHRS and CDR2 YFSETQ. Trimming took off 5 bases at V and 5 bases at J, with 13 bases between the two ends. The CDR3 sequence is 14 residues long. Filled out from reference TRBV5-1 and TRBJ2-2, the complete variable domain reads KAGVTQTPRYLIKTRGQQVTLSCSPISGHRSVSWYQQTPGQGLQFLFEYFSETQRNKGNFPGRFSGRQFSNSRSEMNVSTLELGDSALYLCASSAGAGTGELFFGEGSRLTVL.

In its sample, this clone was seen once. The chain couples TRBV27 to TRBJ2-5; D not resolved. V lost 3 bases to trimming and J lost 6 bases, with 11 bases between them. The CDR3 sequence is 13 residues long. CDR1 and CDR2 (germline): MNHEY, SMNVEV (reference sequence). This chain's CDR3 is CASSFGPQQTQYF. Here the CDR3 DNA reads TGTGCCAGCAGTTTTGGGCCCCAGCAGACCCAGTACTTC.

V is TRBV2 and J is TRBJ2-7; D unclear. Germline-derived CDR1 and CDR2 are SNHLY and FYNNEI. The CDR3 extends over 14 amino acids. The V and J ends lost 6 bases and 5 bases respectively, with 17 bases between them. CDR3 coding DNA: TGTGCCAGCAGGGAAAAACATGTTTCTCACGAGCAGTACTTC. This encodes CASREKHVSHEQYF.

This clone was observed once. This sequence joins TRBV4-1 and TRBJ2-1, with 11 bases aligning to TRBD2. Trimming took 5 bases from V and 7 from J; bases not matched to a gene: 13. Germline V CDR1 and CDR2: MGHRA, YSYEKL. The CDR3 contains 17 residues. The CDR3 coding sequence is TGCGCCAGCAGCTACCCGTCTTTAGCGGGGGGGAGGAATGAGCAGTTCTTC. Its translation is CASSYPSLAGGRNEQFF.

V usage is TRBV7-6 and J usage is TRBJ1-3; D is possibly TRBD1 (6 bases). The CDR3 extends over 19 amino acids. Per germline, CDR1 SGHVS and CDR2 FNYEAQ. V dropped 1 base and J dropped 0 bases, with 19 bases sitting between them. CDR3 bases: TGTGCCAGCAGCTTAGTAGTGGGGGGGCCCCGTGACTCTGGAAACACCATATATTTT. Protein product: CASSLVVGGPRDSGNTIYF. Based on the CDR3 plus reference TRBV7-6 and TRBJ1-3, the full variable domain is GAGVSQSPRYKVTKRGQDVALRCDPISGHVSLYWYRQALGQGPEFLTYFNYEAQQDKSGLPNDRFSAERPEGSISTLTIQRTEQRDSAMYRCASSLVVGGPRDSGNTIYFGEGSWLTVV.

The V call is TRBV6-5, the J call TRBJ1-1; 7 bases line up with TRBD1. V lost 5 bases to trimming and J lost 2 bases; unmatched junction nucleotides: 2. CDR1 and CDR2 from the germline V gene are MNHEY and SVGAGI. The CDR3 extends over 13 amino acids. CDR3 DNA: TGTGCCAGCAGTAGACAGGGCAACACTGAAGCTTTCTTT. It encodes CASSRQGNTEAFF.